The 3 T cell receptor beta chains given below trace back to one sample, sequenced in a study of cytomegalovirus exposure and HLA in healthy donors. A multiplex PCR was run with 60 Vbeta primers and 13 Jbeta primers. Produced via immunoSEQ multiplex PCR; TCRdb's table is partial and in-frame only. This sample has about 170,000 clones, with over 70% found just once. Material: PBMCs. The receptor source for this set is a boy between 2 and 10 years old in good health and CMV-seronegative.

This chain joins TRBV5-6 and TRBJ2-5; TRBD1 agrees at 8 bases. The CDR3 extends over 17 amino acids. The germline V gene encodes CDR1 SGHDT and CDR2 YYEEEE. J was trimmed by 4 bases and V by 4 bases; bases with no gene match: 15. The CDR3 DNA is TGTGCCAGCAGCCCTGGCGCGGGACAGGTGATGCGAGAGACCCAGTACTTC. Its translation: CASSPGAGQVMRETQYF.

The chain carries TRBV5-4 and TRBJ1-2; D uncertain. Germline V gene data show CDR1 as SGHNT and CDR2 as YYREEE (reference sequence). With 2 bases removed from V and 1 base from J, the gap between germline ends came to 6 bases. CDR3 length: 13 amino acids. CDR3 nucleotides: TGTGCCAGCAGCTTCCAGAATAACTATGGCTACACCTTC. This codes for CASSFQNNYGYTF.

The chain has TRBV15 and TRBJ2-1; maybe TRBD1 (6 bases). The CDR3 has 15 residues. Germline V gene sequence: CDR1 LNHNV, CDR2 YYDKDF (reference sequence). V was cut by 5 bases and J by 4 bases, with 15 bases left in between. The DNA for the CDR3 is TGTGCCACCAGCCGTGGGGGCCCCTTTTACAATGAGCAGTTCTTC. Its protein is CATSRGGPFYNEQFF. Complete variable domain (other parts from reference TRBV15 and TRBJ2-1): DAMVIQNPRYQVTQFGKPVTLSCSQTLNHNVMYWYQQKSSQAPKLLFHYYDKDFNNEADTPDNFQSRRPNTSFCFLDIRSPGLGDTAMYLCATSRGGPFYNEQFFGPGTRLTVL.